This entry lists 13 T cell receptor beta chains sequenced from one sample in a study of cytomegalovirus exposure and HLA in healthy donors. PCR involved 60 Vbeta and 13 Jbeta primers. Here immunoSEQ multiplex PCR was the method, and the copy in TCRdb shows in-frame clones only, minus some. The data contain 150,000 to 180,000 clones, roughly 84% of them seen just once; the ten biggest clones take up roughly 2.3%. The sample taken for sequencing was PBMCs. These receptors all stem from a woman aged 18-35 years in good health and CMV-seronegative.

The genes are TRBV11-2 and TRBJ2-3; unclear D gene. The CDR3 loop spans 12 amino acids. Between the trimmed V and J ends, which lost 2 bases and 6 bases, there was a span of 6 bases. Germline CDR1 and CDR2: SGHAT and FQNNGV. The CDR3 sequence is CASSLSVDTQYF. The CDR3 region has the DNA TGTGCCAGCAGCTTATCTGTGGATACGCAGTATTTT.

The rearrangement uses TRBV25-1 and TRBJ2-5; 9 bases map to TRBD2. Trimming cost V 1 base and J 5 bases; bases outside gene matches: 14. Per the germline V gene, CDR1 is MGHDK and CDR2 is SYGVNS. The CDR3 is 18 residues long. The CDR3: CASSEWGPSGGIQETQYF. The CDR3 bases are TGTGCCAGCAGTGAATGGGGACCCAGCGGGGGGATTCAGGAGACCCAGTACTTC.

The chain is built from TRBV5-4 and TRBJ2-7; 12 nucleotides align to TRBD2. The length of the CDR3 is 15 residues. The germline V gene has CDR1 SGHNT and CDR2 YYREEE (reference sequence). V gave up 5 bases and J gave up 2 bases; unmatched junction bases: 5. CDR3 sequence reads: CASRASGGETYEQYF. CDR3 sequence (DNA): TGTGCCAGCAGGGCTAGCGGGGGGGAGACCTACGAGCAGTACTTC.

For this clone: One end of the junction varies from germline; a read error may be responsible. This chain links TRBV7-9 with TRBJ2-3; 7 bases fit TRBD1. Germline lookup yields CDR1 SEHNR and CDR2 FQNEAQ (reference sequence). This CDR3 is 16 amino acids long. The CDR3 nucleotides read TGTGCCAGCAGCCTAGCCCGACAGGGCGGCACAGATACGCAGTATTTT. Translated, it gives CASSLARQGGTDTQYF.

The chain joins TRBV28 to TRBJ1-5; weak D call: TRBD1 (5 bases). V was clipped by 4 bases and J by 9 bases, with 19 bases between them. The CDR3 totals 15 residues. Germline V gene data show CDR1 as MDHEN and CDR2 as SYDVKM. The chain's CDR3 is CASSYIPTEPRPQHF. In DNA form, the CDR3 reads TGTGCCAGCAGTTACATTCCGACAGAACCCCGGCCCCAGCATTTT.

The chain employs TRBV7-8 and TRBJ2-7; possibly TRBD2 for D (5 bases). Trimming removed 5 bases at V and 2 bases at J, with 13 bases between. Germline loops: CDR1 SGHVS, CDR2 FQNEAQ. CDR3 length: 14 residues. The CDR3 nucleotides are TGTGCCAGCAGCCCCAGATCGCGGGCCTACGAGCAGTACTTC. Translation gives CASSPRSRAYEQYF.

The chain couples TRBV27 to TRBJ1-2; D remains ambiguous. The CDR3 has 13 residues. With 6 bases removed from V and 3 bases from J, the gap between germline ends came to 11 bases. Germline values: CDR1 MNHEY, CDR2 SMNVEV (reference sequence). CDR3 loop: CASSRSRDYGYTF. The CDR3 DNA reads TGTGCCAGCAGCCGGAGCCGAGACTATGGCTACACCTTC.

This clone was counted once. CDR3 in DNA: TGTGCCTGGAGGCCGGGGGGCGCCCACGAGCAGTACTTC. Translating it yields CAWRPGGAHEQYF. This rearrangement joins TRBV30 to TRBJ2-7, with a possible D match to TRBD2 (7 bases). The V end was cut by 3 bases, the J end by 5 bases, with 14 bases between. This CDR3 has 13 amino acids. Per the germline V gene, CDR1 is GTSNPN and CDR2 is SVGIG (reference sequence).

The chain has TRBV2 and TRBJ2-2; a possible D gene is TRBD1 (5 bases). Trimming cost V 4 bases and J 6 bases, with 15 bases left between them. The germline V gene encodes CDR1 SNHLY and CDR2 FYNNEI. The CDR3 covers 15 residues. In DNA form, the CDR3 reads TGTGCCAGCAGTGTTATAGGGGAAATCGCCGGGGAGCTGTTTTTT. It specifies CASSVIGEIAGELFF.

This clone was counted only a few times. V is TRBV19 and J is TRBJ1-2, with 8 bases that match TRBD1. Germline CDR1 LNHDA, CDR2 SQIVND (reference sequence). This CDR3 region has 16 residues. J gave up 4 bases and V 4 bases, and 11 bases lay outside the gene matches. CDR3 in amino acids: CASSTWTGNDAYGYTF. The CDR3 DNA follows: TGTGCCAGTAGTACGTGGACAGGGAATGATGCCTATGGCTACACCTTC.

This sequence joins TRBV7-2 and TRBJ2-7, with D maybe TRBD2 (7 bases). Germline V lookup: CDR1 SGHTA, CDR2 FQGNSA. CDR3 length: 15 amino acids. The germline V and J ends were trimmed by 5 bases and 4 bases, with 18 bases remaining between them. The DNA for the CDR3 is TGTGCCAGCAGCCTAATAGGGGGGGCCACGTACGAGCAGTACTTC. Translated, it gives CASSLIGGATYEQYF.

The gene calls are TRBV27 and TRBJ1-6; D gene uncertain. Germline V gene data show CDR1 as MNHEY and CDR2 as SMNVEV (reference sequence). The CDR3 runs to 13 residues. Trimming pared 6 bases from V and 14 bases from J, leaving 17 bases between. The CDR3 loop is CASSSFMAAALHF. CDR3 DNA: TGTGCCAGCAGCAGTTTTATGGCTGCGGCCCTCCACTTT.

The chain recombines TRBV5-4 with TRBJ2-5, with 7 bases fitting TRBD1. Germline V gene sequence: CDR1 SGHNT, CDR2 YYREEE (reference sequence). V shed 4 bases, J shed 3 bases, and the junction held 9 bases outside the gene matches. The CDR3 contains 15 residues. The chain's CDR3 is CASSRVNTGEETQYF. The CDR3 coding sequence is TGTGCCAGCAGCCGCGTCAACACAGGGGAAGAGACCCAGTACTTC. Filled out from reference TRBV5-4 and TRBJ2-5, the complete variable domain reads ETGVTQSPTHLIKTRGQQVTLRCSSQSGHNTVSWYQQALGQGPQFIFQYYREEENGRGNFPPRFSGLQFPNYSSELNVNALELDDSALYLCASSRVNTGEETQYFGPGTRLLVL.